A single sample gave rise to the 12 T cell receptor beta chains below, sequenced in a study of T cell responses to AZD1222 COVID-19 vaccine. Libraries were prepared by immunoSEQ multiplex PCR; TCRdb keeps only in-frame clonotypes and omits some of them. The sample shows approximately 140,000 clones, around 92% of them seen only once. This material consisted of peripheral blood, taken 28 days after the second AZD1222 dose. The receptor set was obtained from an adult who received the AZD1222 COVID-19 vaccine.

The chain recombines TRBV7-9 with TRBJ1-3, with D unclear. The germline CDR1 and CDR2 sequences are SEHNR and FQNEAQ (reference sequence). V was clipped by 8 bases and J by 0 bases, with 8 bases between them. The CDR3 is 13 residues long. The CDR3 coding sequence is TGTGCCAGCGAAGGTTACTCTGGAAACACCATATATTTT. As protein: CASEGYSGNTIYF.

This chain uses TRBV30 with TRBJ1-2; a weak D match, TRBD1 (6 bases). Germline CDR1 and CDR2: GTSNPN and SVGIG (reference sequence). The CDR3 is 13 residues long. V was trimmed by 2 bases and J by 4 bases, leaving 11 bases between them. CDR3 residues: CAWSRLDSYGYTF. The CDR3 DNA is TGTGCCTGGAGTAGGTTGGACAGCTATGGCTACACCTTC.

This rearrangement joins TRBV6-6 to TRBJ1-6; tentatively, D is TRBD1 (6 bases). The V gene's germline CDR1 is MNHNY and CDR2 SVGAGI (reference sequence). With 7 bases removed from V and 6 bases from J, the gap between germline ends came to 10 bases. This CDR3 has 13 residues. CDR3 loop: CASKEQGNSPLHF. CDR3 sequence (DNA): TGTGCCAGCAAGGAACAGGGTAATTCACCCCTCCACTTT.

The gene calls are TRBV5-1 and TRBJ2-2, with D perhaps matching TRBD1 (6 bases). The V gene's germline CDR1 is SGHRS and CDR2 YFSETQ. V shed 4 bases and J shed 2 bases, with 12 bases lying between them. The CDR3 runs 15 residues. The CDR3 sequence: CASSAGQTNTGELFF. CDR3 bases: TGCGCCAGCAGCGCCGGACAGACTAACACCGGGGAGCTGTTTTTT. Full variable domain (rest looked up from reference TRBV5-1 and TRBJ2-2): KAGVTQTPRYLIKTRGQQVTLSCSPISGHRSVSWYQQTPGQGLQFLFEYFSETQRNKGNFPGRFSGRQFSNSRSEMNVSTLELGDSALYLCASSAGQTNTGELFFGEGSRLTVL.

The rearrangement uses TRBV2 and TRBJ2-3, with a tentative D call TRBD2 (6 bases). The V end was cut by 6 bases, the J end by 2 bases, with 12 bases between. Germline lookup yields CDR1 SNHLY and CDR2 FYNNEI. CDR3 length equals 14 residues. This chain's CDR3 is CASRGDSPTDTQYF. The CDR3 DNA reads as TGTGCCAGCAGAGGGGACTCCCCCACAGATACGCAGTATTTT. Supplemented by reference TRBV2 and TRBJ2-3, the full variable domain reads EPEVTQTPSHQVTQMGQEVILRCVPISNHLYFYWYRQILGQKVEFLVSFYNNEISEKSEIFDDQFSVERPDGSNFTLKIRSTKLEDSAMYFCASRGDSPTDTQYFGPGTRLTVL.

The chain uses TRBV4-3 and TRBJ1-2; TRBD1 matches at 7 bases. This CDR3 comprises 16 residues. With 0 bases clipped from V and 3 bases from J, the junction kept 7 bases outside the gene matches. CDR1 LGHNA and CDR2 YSLEER come from the germline V gene. The DNA of the CDR3 is TGCGCCAGCAGCCAAGAAGATCAGGGGGGTGACTATGGCTACACCTTC. It encodes CASSQEDQGGDYGYTF.

CDR3 residues: CASSLGNNSPLHF. CDR3 nucleotides: TGTGCCAGCAGTTTAGGGAATAATTCACCCCTCCACTTT. The chain employs TRBV12-3 or TRBV12-4 and TRBJ1-6; D is ambiguous. The CDR3 is made up of 13 amino acids. Trimming removed 1 base from V and 5 bases from J, with 3 bases in between.

The genes are TRBV29-1 and TRBJ1-1; maybe TRBD1 (6 bases). The V end lost 8 bases, the J end lost 4 bases, and 17 bases lay between the germline ends. There are 13 residues in the CDR3. Germline V lookup: CDR1 SQVTM, CDR2 ANQGSEA. Written as DNA, the CDR3 is TGCAGCCCCGCCCCACAGGGAGGCACTGAAGCTTTCTTT. This sequence encodes CSPAPQGGTEAFF.

The genes are TRBV4-3 and TRBJ1-2; 9 bases align to TRBD1. The V gene end was trimmed by 3 bases and the J gene end by 6 bases; junction bases not matched to a gene: 5. Germline CDR1 LGHNA, CDR2 YSLEER. The length of the CDR3 is 14 residues. The CDR3 nucleotides read TGCGCCAGCAGCCAGGTCGGGACAGGGAATGGCTACACCTTC. As protein: CASSQVGTGNGYTF.

This clone was detected only once. V gene TRBV20-1 combines with J gene TRBJ1-5; no firm D call. Germline V gene lookup returns CDR1 DFQATT and CDR2 SNEGSKA (reference sequence). The germline V and J ends were trimmed by 0 bases and 11 bases, with 8 bases remaining between them. The CDR3 runs 11 residues. CDR3 amino acids: CSARDGVAQHF. CDR3 nucleotide sequence: TGCAGTGCTAGAGATGGGGTGGCCCAGCATTTT.

V and J are TRBV19 and TRBJ1-2; D is unresolved. Germline CDR1 and CDR2: LNHDA and SQIVND (reference sequence). This CDR3 contains 15 residues. Between the trimmed V and J ends, which lost 5 bases and 2 bases, there was a span of 15 bases. The CDR3 loop reads CASSEAAAANYGYTF. CDR3 sequence (DNA): TGTGCCAGTAGTGAAGCGGCGGCAGCCAACTATGGCTACACCTTC.

To note about this clone: This sample includes further DNA sequences coding for the same CDR3. The chain uses TRBV7-9 and TRBJ2-3; no reliable D call. This CDR3 has 13 residues. Looked up from germline, CDR1 is SEHNR and CDR2 is FQNEAQ (reference sequence). V lost 0 bases and J lost 4, with 5 bases in between. The CDR3 protein is CASSLAGADTQYF. The CDR3 DNA sequence: TGTGCCAGCAGCTTAGCAGGCGCAGATACGCAGTATTTT.